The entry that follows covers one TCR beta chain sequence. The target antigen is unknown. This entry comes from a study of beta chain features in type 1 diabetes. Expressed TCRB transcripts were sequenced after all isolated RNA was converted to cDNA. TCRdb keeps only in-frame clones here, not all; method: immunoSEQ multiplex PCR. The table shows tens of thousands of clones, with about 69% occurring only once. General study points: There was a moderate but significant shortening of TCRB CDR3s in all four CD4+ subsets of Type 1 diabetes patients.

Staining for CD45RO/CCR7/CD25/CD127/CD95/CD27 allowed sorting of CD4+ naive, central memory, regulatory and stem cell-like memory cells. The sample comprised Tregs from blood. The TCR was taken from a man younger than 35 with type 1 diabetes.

The CDR3 region has the DNA TGCGCCAGCAGCTTGGGGACTAGCGGGAGCCCAGAGACCCAGTACTTC. Its translation is CASSLGTSGSPETQYF. The chain recombines TRBV5-1 with TRBJ2-5, with 13 bases identical to TRBD2. The J segment lost 4 bases and the V segment lost 0 bases, leaving 3 bases of the junction unmatched. The germline V gene encodes CDR1 SGHRS and CDR2 YFSETQ. The CDR3 runs 16 residues.